Sequencing of this TCR beta chain was carried out in a study of siplizumab effects on memory and regulatory T cells (dated by TCRdb to about 2019). Regarding the research as a whole: The study looked at the effect of siplizumab, an anti-CD2 antibody, on alloreactive T-cell subsets in allogeneic mixed lymphocyte reactions made from human PBMCs. What the authors observed across the whole study: Whether proliferating Tregs from siplizumab cultures actually had suppressive function was not functionally confirmed. The cumulative frequency of alloreactive sequences traceable to unstimulated CD4+ memory T cells was significantly reduced by siplizumab. Sequences below about 10^-5 frequency were poorly captured, so only a minor fraction of alloreactive clones could be mapped to unstimulated subsets. In reactions with siplizumab, an average of approximately 69% of mappable alloreactive CD4+ clones were Treg-derived, compared with around 28% in control reactions. About 75-95% of proliferating CD4+ or CD8+ clones could not be given a naive or memory phenotype. Unstimulated naive T cells appeared to be more diverse than memory T cells, and naive cells seemed to make a substantial contribution to the alloresponse.

To note about this clone: The specificity of this receptor is unknown. Nothing much larger sits one base from this clone, and base qualities are not available.

Libraries were built with the immunoSEQ multiplex PCR assay. Roughly 10^5 TCR templates per sample were assayed on the deep sequencing platform. Genomic DNA extracted from sorted T cells was the material used for TCRbeta CDR3 sequencing. The authors processed their data as follows. Clonal analysis of TCRbeta CDR3 data was done in the R programming language. Alloreactive CD4+ and CD8+ clones were identified by comparing unstimulated samples to CFSE-low samples taken after the reaction. By matching sequences to the repertoires of sorted unstimulated Treg and non-Treg cells, each alloreactive CD4+ clone was assigned a regulatory or non-regulatory origin. TCRdb provides this immuneACCESS table in a form limited to in-frame rearrangements. Some clones are lacking; in checked studies, under half of them reflect an unresolved V gene, and why the rest are absent is not known. V and J calls and clone size are as listed in that table; D and trimming were resolved from the DNA. Counted in this sample were some 100,000 clones; around 90% of them appeared once. The ten largest clones represent around 13% of the sample.

TCRbeta CDR3 sequencing was performed on sorted unstimulated T cells and on proliferating T cells recovered from mixed lymphocyte reactions. Fresh whole blood from over 8 HLA-typed healthy donors was used to isolate PBMCs. To map where alloreactive clones came from, CD4+ non-regulatory T cells in the unstimulated state were FACS-sorted. Counted from cysteine to phenylalanine, this CDR3 has 14 amino acids. The CDR3 DNA has 42 bases and is translated from base 1. CDR1 SGHTA and CDR2 FQGTGA are derived from the germline V gene. V sheds 5 bases and J sheds 4 bases, leaving 14 bases between their ends. Recombination joined TRBV7-3 with TRBJ2-5; the D gene could be TRBD1 or TRBD2, each one agreeing over 5 bases. The TCR comes from a human donor in good health. Sequenced: non-Treg CD4+ T cells sorted from blood. This specimen's cell subset or site label, per the study, means: FACS-sorted unstimulated CD4+ non-regulatory T cells. The CDR3 is CASSPYRDGETQYF. The nucleotides read TGTGCCAGCAGCCCTTATCGGGACGGAGAGACCCAGTACTTC.